A single sample is the source of the 13 T cell receptor beta chains below, sequenced in a study of early T cells in non-severe SARS-CoV-2 infection. Each CDR3 protein is one row after TCRdb ran MiXCR on the 5' RACE reads. The sample records about 110,000 distinct CDR3 sequences, 11% being singletons. The sample comprised whole blood. These receptors were taken from an adult who was a healthcare worker with PCR-confirmed SARS-CoV-2 infection or an uninfected control (not recorded which).

This chain uses TRBV9 with TRBJ1-1, with 7 bases fitting TRBD1. The germline V gene has CDR1 SGDLS and CDR2 YYNGEE. Unmatched junction bases numbered 6, after V lost 7 bases and J lost 0 bases. This CDR3 has 14 residues. This CDR3 is CASGEGAMNTEAFF. The CDR3 DNA reads as TGTGCCAGCGGCGAGGGGGCCATGAACACTGAAGCTTTCTTT.

The genes are TRBV7-6 and TRBJ2-1; 9 positions match TRBD1. This CDR3 comprises 17 residues. With 5 bases clipped from V and 4 bases from J, the junction kept 12 bases outside the gene matches. Germline CDR1 is SGHVS and CDR2 is FNYEAQ. DNA of the CDR3: TGTGCCAGCAGCCCGACCGCCGACAGGGGGGCTTACAATGAGCAGTTCTTC. Its translation: CASSPTADRGAYNEQFF.

This clonotype has at least ten counts. The genes are TRBV11-2 and TRBJ2-1; unclear D gene. This CDR3 is built from 16 residues. Germline-derived CDR1 and CDR2 are SGHAT and FQNNGV. V was shortened by 3 bases and J by 0 bases, with 12 bases between the two germline ends. CDR3 region: CASSFRRASSYNEQFF. In nucleotides, the CDR3 is TGTGCCAGCAGCTTCCGCAGAGCGAGCTCCTACAATGAGCAGTTCTTC. Filled out from reference TRBV11-2 and TRBJ2-1, the complete variable domain reads EAGVAQSPRYKIIEKRQSVAFWCNPISGHATLYWYQQILGQGPKLLIQFQNNGVVDDSQLPKDRFSAERLKGVDSTLKIQPAKLEDSAVYLCASSFRRASSYNEQFFGPGTRLTVL.

This clonotype was counted many times. This chain joins TRBV6-6 and TRBJ2-5, with D uncertain. Per germline, CDR1 MNHNY and CDR2 SVGAGI (reference sequence). The CDR3 length is 14 residues. The V end lost 2 bases, the J end lost 1 base, and 8 bases lay between the germline ends. The CDR3 loop is CASSYGRRQETQYF. The CDR3 bases are TGTGCCAGCAGTTACGGTCGGCGCCAAGAGACCCAGTACTTC.

With regard to this clonotype: It may be a read error: a sequence one base away is much more abundant. J is TRBJ1-1 and V is TRBV10-3; D is perhaps TRBD1 (6 bases). In germline, CDR1 is ENHRY, CDR2 SYGVKD. The ends were cut back, 8 bases at V and 3 bases at J, with 13 bases in the middle. This CDR3 is 13 amino acids long. The CDR3 DNA reads TGTGCCATCTCCCGACAGGTGGACACTGAAGCTTTCTTT. It codes for CAISRQVDTEAFF.

This clonotype appeared a few times. This rearrangement joins TRBV28 to TRBJ2-5; 10 bases fit TRBD2. Germline CDR1 MDHEN, CDR2 SYDVKM. J gave up 5 bases and V 7 bases, and 19 bases lay outside the gene matches. This CDR3 comprises 18 residues. The CDR3 coding sequence is TGTGCCAGCAAAGGAGCTAGCGGGAGTGGGAGAGCAGGGGAGACCCAGTACTTC. Protein sequence: CASKGASGSGRAGETQYF.

This clonotype was seen more than once but under ten times. The chain links TRBV29-1 to TRBJ2-3, with 12 nucleotides matching TRBD2. The V segment lost 4 bases and the J segment 5 bases; nucleotides outside the gene matches: 1. Germline V gives CDR1 SQVTM, CDR2 ANQGSEA. CDR3 length: 13 amino acids. This CDR3 reads CSVVGLAGDTQYF. CDR3 nucleotide sequence: TGCAGCGTTGTGGGACTAGCGGGAGATACGCAGTATTTT.

This clonotype was seen only a few times. The V gene is TRBV29-1, the J gene TRBJ2-5; no clear D gene. V was shortened by 1 base and J by 1 base, with 4 bases between the two germline ends. CDR1 is SQVTM and CDR2 is ANQGSEA in the germline V gene. This CDR3 has 12 residues. CDR3 residues: CSVEGGQETQYF. In nucleotides, the CDR3 is TGCAGCGTTGAAGGAGGCCAAGAGACCCAGTACTTC.

The CDR3 sequence: CASSGGLGSGVSEQFF. The CDR3 DNA reads as TGTGCCAGCAGCGGGGGCCTCGGCAGCGGGGTTTCGGAGCAGTTCTTC. The J gene is TRBJ2-1, the V gene TRBV9; 7 nucleotides line up with TRBD2. This CDR3 contains 16 residues. Per germline, CDR1 SGDLS and CDR2 YYNGEE. V was pared by 3 bases and J by 10 bases, with 16 bases of the junction left unmatched.

This clonotype showed up many times. V and J are TRBV6-6 and TRBJ2-7; a possible D gene is TRBD1 (5 bases). This CDR3 region has 12 residues. The germline V and J ends were trimmed by 8 bases and 5 bases, with 13 bases remaining between them. Germline V gives CDR1 MNHNY, CDR2 SVGAGI (reference sequence). DNA for the CDR3: TGTGCCAGCCAGCCAGGGCGGAACGAGCAGTACTTC. It is translated as CASQPGRNEQYF.

This clonotype was detected only a few times. The gene calls are TRBV7-2 and TRBJ1-5; D is unresolved. Trimming took 5 bases from V and 0 from J, leaving 8 bases between them. The CDR3 sequence is 14 residues long. In germline, CDR1 is SGHTA, CDR2 FQGNSA. The CDR3 sequence: CASSRGDSNQPQHF. The CDR3, as DNA: TGTGCCAGCAGCCGCGGGGATAGCAATCAGCCCCAGCATTTT.

This clonotype was detected a few times. J is TRBJ2-3 and V is TRBV6-1; possible D gene TRBD1, 5 bases. This CDR3 is built from 14 residues. With 8 bases removed from V and 6 bases from J, the gap between germline ends came to 18 bases. Germline V gene sequence: CDR1 MNHNS, CDR2 SASEGT. The CDR3 spells CASWFRQGVDTQYF. In DNA form, the CDR3 reads TGTGCCAGCTGGTTTAGGCAGGGTGTGGATACGCAGTATTTT.

V gene TRBV7-9 combines with J gene TRBJ2-1; 7 nucleotides align to TRBD2. Germline V gives CDR1 SEHNR, CDR2 FQNEAQ (reference sequence). J lost 7 bases, V lost 2 bases, and 8 bases had no gene match. The CDR3 runs to 15 residues. CDR3 bases: TGTGCCAGCAGCTTAAGGCGGGAGAAGTCGAATGAGCAGTTCTTC. Residues: CASSLRREKSNEQFF.